These 27 T cell receptor beta chains were sequenced from one sample in a study of T cell responses to AZD1222 COVID-19 vaccine (dated by TCRdb to the early 2020s). The library was built by means of the immunoSEQ multiplex PCR assay. Here the immuneACCESS table is served through TCRdb, limited to in-frame sequences with V and J called. Missing clones are a known gap in these copies; in checked studies unresolved V genes cover under half, and the rest lacks a known reason. This sample comprises around 180,000 clones, around 87% of them detected only once. The ten most abundant clones make up about 3% of the sample. Read against the paper, the sample's time point label means: baseline before first vaccination. The sequences come from peripheral blood, collected on day 0 of AZD1222 vaccination. All receptors come from an adult in good health.

The chain is built from TRBV3-1 (or the pseudogene TRBV3-2) and TRBJ2-1, with 7 bases matching TRBD2. V dropped 3 bases and J dropped 9; count of bases not matched to a gene: 20. The CDR3 has 18 amino acids. The germline gives CDR1 LGHDT, CDR2 YNNKEL (reference sequence). The CDR3 region is CASSHRATRLAKGSEQFF. CDR3 coding DNA: TGTGCCAGCAGCCATCGCGCTACGCGACTAGCAAAGGGCAGTGAGCAGTTCTTC.

The chain couples TRBV6-5 to TRBJ1-4, with no clear D. Germline loops: CDR1 MNHEY, CDR2 SVGAGI. The CDR3 runs 14 residues. Trimming stripped 2 bases from V and 8 bases from J, with 12 bases between. CDR3 coding DNA: TGTGCCAGCAGTTACGGGAGGTCGGACGAAAAACTGTTTTTT. Translation: CASSYGRSDEKLFF.

V is TRBV7-8 and J is TRBJ2-1; 10 bases match TRBD2. V was clipped by 3 bases and J by 3 bases; unmatched bases: 2. CDR1 is SGHVS and CDR2 is FQNEAQ in the germline V gene. This CDR3 contains 15 residues. The DNA for the CDR3 is TGTGCCAGCAGCTTTGCTAGCGGGAGCTACAATGAGCAGTTCTTC. Translated, it gives CASSFASGSYNEQFF.

This chain links TRBV11-2 with TRBJ2-7, with D tentatively TRBD1 (6 bases). The CDR3 length is 15 residues. The V gene's germline CDR1 is SGHAT and CDR2 FQNNGV. V was cut by 2 bases and J by 6 bases, with 17 bases left in between. CDR3 loop: CASSLNGGAVREQYF. As DNA, the CDR3 is TGTGCCAGCAGCTTAAATGGGGGCGCAGTACGCGAGCAGTACTTC.

This rearrangement joins TRBV7-3 to TRBJ2-3; D possibly corresponds to TRBD2 (5 bases). Trimming removed 3 bases from V and 4 bases from J, with 11 bases in between. The CDR3 contains 14 residues. CDR1 SGHTA and CDR2 FQGTGA come from the germline V gene. The CDR3 nucleotides are TGTGCCAGCAGCTTCACTTCTAGCTCAGATACGCAGTATTTT. Its protein is CASSFTSSSDTQYF.

The chain combines TRBV11-3 with TRBJ1-6, with 7 bases lining up with TRBD1. J was trimmed by 0 bases and V by 0 bases; bases with no gene match: 20. Germline V gene sequence: CDR1 SGHNT, CDR2 YENEEA. The CDR3 spans 23 residues. The CDR3 sequence is CASSLDPVMSRSRQGSYNSPLHF. DNA for the CDR3: TGTGCCAGCAGCTTAGATCCCGTAATGTCCCGGTCCCGACAGGGCTCCTATAATTCACCCCTCCACTTT.

The chain employs TRBV11-2 and TRBJ2-5, with D unclear. Germline CDR1 SGHAT, CDR2 FQNNGV. The ends were cut back, 3 bases at V and 7 bases at J, with 9 bases in the middle. This CDR3 spans 12 amino acids. CDR3 loop: CASSLGKTTQYF. DNA for the CDR3: TGTGCCAGCAGCTTGGGGAAAACGACCCAGTACTTC.

The chain carries TRBV24-1 and TRBJ2-1, with D perhaps being TRBD1 or TRBD2 (5 bases each). From germline, CDR1 is KGHDR and CDR2 SFDVKD. Trimming pared 3 bases from V and 7 bases from J, leaving 15 bases between. The CDR3 length is 15 residues. The CDR3 nucleotides read TGTGCCACCAGTGATCCCGGCAGGGACCGGAATGAGCAGTTCTTC. It translates to CATSDPGRDRNEQFF.

This chain connects TRBV5-4 to TRBJ2-7, with a tentative D call TRBD1 (6 bases). V lost 1 base and J 4 bases, leaving 9 bases between the germline ends. Germline CDR1 and CDR2: SGHNT and YYREEE (reference sequence). The CDR3 is 13 amino acids. The CDR3 nucleotides are TGTGCCAGCAGCTTGCGGGACACTTACGAGCAGTACTTC. Protein: CASSLRDTYEQYF.

This chain links TRBV4-1 with TRBJ2-3; D is uncertain. CDR1 is MGHRA, CDR2 YSYEKL, per germline. The CDR3 extends over 13 amino acids. Between the trimmed V and J ends, which lost 0 bases and 2 bases, there was a span of 3 bases. The CDR3 loop is CASSQEDTDTQYF. The DNA of the CDR3 is TGCGCCAGCAGCCAAGAGGACACAGATACGCAGTATTTT.

This sequence joins TRBV3-1 (or the pseudogene TRBV3-2) and TRBJ2-1; 13 bases fit TRBD2. V lost 2 bases, J lost 8 bases, and 6 bases stayed unmatched. Germline V lookup: CDR1 LGHDT, CDR2 YNNKEL (reference sequence). The CDR3 extends over 16 amino acids. CDR3 bases: TGTGCCAGCAGCCAACCCGGGACTAGCGGGATCGATGAGCAGTTCTTC. Translation gives CASSQPGTSGIDEQFF.

The chain joins TRBV7-6 to TRBJ2-3, with 7 bases aligning to TRBD2. Looked up from germline, CDR1 is SGHVS and CDR2 is FNYEAQ. This CDR3 is 15 amino acids long. After removal of 5 bases from V and 1 base from J, the junction contained 6 bases not matched to a gene. CDR3 nucleotide sequence: TGTGCCAGCAGCACCGGGGGGATTGGCACAGATACGCAGTATTTT. It specifies CASSTGGIGTDTQYF.

The chain is built from TRBV19 and TRBJ2-2; 10 nucleotides agree with TRBD1. J was trimmed by 5 bases and V by 6 bases; bases with no gene match: 6. Per germline, CDR1 LNHDA and CDR2 SQIVND (reference sequence). The CDR3 covers 15 residues. The CDR3 DNA reads as TGTGCCAGTAGGACCCGGGACAGGGGAACCGGGGAGCTGTTTTTT. This codes for CASRTRDRGTGELFF.

This chain uses TRBV5-1 with TRBJ1-1; 7 bases fit TRBD1. Trimming at V came to 0 bases and at J to 5 bases, leaving 7 bases not matched to a gene. CDR1 SGHRS and CDR2 YFSETQ come from the germline V gene. CDR3 length: 15 amino acids. As DNA, the CDR3 is TGCGCCAGCAGCTTGGCCGCCAGGGGGTTAACTGAAGCTTTCTTT. This sequence encodes CASSLAARGLTEAFF.

CDR3 nucleotides: TGTGCCAGCAAACTCCCGGGGGTGGTTGAGACCCAGTACTTC. Translating gives CASKLPGVVETQYF. The chain combines TRBV18 with TRBJ2-5; TRBD2 is a possible D gene (6 bases). This CDR3 spans 14 amino acids. Trimming cost V 8 bases and J 5 bases, with 18 bases left between them. Per the germline V gene, CDR1 is KGHSH and CDR2 is LQKENI.

This chain joins TRBV6-5 and TRBJ1-1; 8 positions match TRBD1. Germline CDR1 and CDR2: MNHEY and SVGAGI. The V gene end was trimmed by 6 bases and the J gene end by 4 bases; junction bases not matched to a gene: 10. The CDR3 loop spans 15 amino acids. The CDR3 nucleotides read TGTGCCAGCAGAAGTCAGGGGGCGAGAGGCACTGAAGCTTTCTTT. It is translated as CASRSQGARGTEAFF.

J is TRBJ1-4 and V is TRBV2, with D maybe TRBD1 (6 bases). Trimming cost V 6 bases and J 1 base, with 9 bases left between them. Germline V gene lookup returns CDR1 SNHLY and CDR2 FYNNEI. CDR3 length: 14 amino acids. In DNA form, the CDR3 reads TGTGCCAGCAGCCGGGGACAAACTAATGAAAAACTGTTTTTT. This codes for CASSRGQTNEKLFF.

The V call is TRBV11-2, the J call TRBJ1-2; 10 bases fit TRBD1. With V trimmed by 5 bases and J by 3 bases, 6 bases remained unmatched. The CDR3 is 15 amino acids. The germline gives CDR1 SGHAT, CDR2 FQNNGV. CDR3 region: CASSPGTGAHYGYTF. For the CDR3, the DNA is TGTGCCAGCAGCCCCGGGACAGGGGCCCACTATGGCTACACCTTC. Variable domain in full (rest from reference TRBV11-2 and TRBJ1-2): EAGVAQSPRYKIIEKRQSVAFWCNPISGHATLYWYQQILGQGPKLLIQFQNNGVVDDSQLPKDRFSAERLKGVDSTLKIQPAKLEDSAVYLCASSPGTGAHYGYTFGSGTRLTVV.

The chain has TRBV2 and TRBJ1-1; D is possibly TRBD1 (5 bases). The V and J ends lost 5 bases and 2 bases respectively, with 12 bases between them. Germline loops: CDR1 SNHLY, CDR2 FYNNEI. The CDR3 length is 14 residues. CDR3 sequence (DNA): TGTGCCAGCAGTTTTGACAGACGCAACACTGAAGCTTTCTTT. It codes for CASSFDRRNTEAFF.

This clone was picked up one time. The chain carries TRBV27 and TRBJ1-1, with D perhaps TRBD1 (5 bases). This CDR3 spans 17 amino acids. From germline, CDR1 is MNHEY and CDR2 SMNVEV (reference sequence). Trimming stripped 6 bases from V and 4 bases from J, with 24 bases between. CDR3 protein: CASSEARWGREGTEAFF. The CDR3 region has the DNA TGTGCCAGCAGCGAGGCACGTTGGGGCAGGGAAGGCACTGAAGCTTTCTTT.

This chain joins TRBV5-8 and TRBJ2-1; D is uncertain. The germline V and J ends were trimmed by 4 bases and 2 bases, with 4 bases remaining between them. The CDR3 extends over 12 amino acids. Germline loops: CDR1 SGHTS, CDR2 YDEGEE. The CDR3 spells CASSPPYNEQFF. The CDR3 DNA sequence: TGTGCCAGCAGCCCGCCCTACAATGAGCAGTTCTTC. The entire variable domain, with the rest obtained from reference TRBV5-8 and TRBJ2-1, is as follows: EAGVTQSPTHLIKTRGQQATLRCSPISGHTSVYWYQQALGLGLQFLLWYDEGEERNRGNFPPRFSGRQFPNYSSELNVNALELEDSALYLCASSPPYNEQFFGPGTRLTVL.

This chain's CDR3 is CASSESWVQGPYEQYF. The CDR3, as DNA: TGTGCCAGCAGTGAATCGTGGGTGCAGGGCCCCTACGAGCAGTACTTC. The rearrangement uses TRBV6-1 and TRBJ2-7; a weak D match, TRBD1 (5 bases). The CDR3 is 16 amino acids. Trimming shortened V by 2 bases and J by 2 bases, and 16 bases separated the two germline ends. Germline V gene lookup returns CDR1 MNHNS and CDR2 SASEGT.

The J gene is TRBJ1-3, the V gene TRBV7-9; D call uncertain. V lost 1 base, J lost 2 bases, and 6 bases lay in between. Germline V gives CDR1 SEHNR, CDR2 FQNEAQ (reference sequence). This CDR3 comprises 14 residues. The CDR3 spells CASSLEIAGNTIYF. In nucleotides, the CDR3 is TGTGCCAGCAGCTTAGAAATCGCTGGAAACACCATATATTTT. Filled out from reference TRBV7-9 and TRBJ1-3, the complete variable domain reads DTGVSQNPRHKITKRGQNVTFRCDPISEHNRLYWYRQTLGQGPEFLTYFQNEAQLEKSRLLSDRFSAERPKGSFSTLEIQRTEQGDSAMYLCASSLEIAGNTIYFGEGSWLTVV.

The CDR3 is CASSVVSGANGYTF. The CDR3 nucleotides read TGTGCCAGCAGCGTAGTGTCCGGGGCGAATGGCTACACCTTC. This rearrangement joins TRBV9 to TRBJ1-2; D may be TRBD1 (5 bases). The CDR3 extends over 14 amino acids. With 0 bases removed from V and 6 bases from J, the gap between germline ends came to 12 bases. The V gene's germline CDR1 is SGDLS and CDR2 YYNGEE.

The rearrangement uses TRBV3-1 (or the pseudogene TRBV3-2) and TRBJ2-5; 11 bases are shared with TRBD2. Germline CDR1 LGHDT, CDR2 YNNKEL (reference sequence). The CDR3 runs 14 residues. Germline trimming cut 5 bases from V and 3 bases from J; bases unmatched to any gene: 2. The CDR3 sequence is CASSRLAGKETQYF. The CDR3 nucleotides are TGTGCCAGCAGCAGACTAGCGGGAAAAGAGACCCAGTACTTC.

This chain uses TRBV2 with TRBJ2-5; 9 bases match TRBD2. Looked up from germline, CDR1 is SNHLY and CDR2 is FYNNEI. The CDR3 is made up of 14 amino acids. The V and J ends lost 4 bases and 2 bases, in that order; junction bases with no gene match: 2. The CDR3 loop reads CASSGGLAQETQYF. The CDR3, as DNA: TGTGCCAGCAGTGGGGGACTAGCTCAAGAGACCCAGTACTTC.

This chain links TRBV5-1 with TRBJ2-7; weak D call: TRBD1 (6 bases). This CDR3 has 16 residues. CDR1 is SGHRS, CDR2 YFSETQ, per germline. V gave up 0 bases and J gave up 2 bases, with 15 bases separating them. CDR3 sequence: CASSLGPTGNPYEQYF. The CDR3 DNA is TGCGCCAGCAGCTTGGGTCCTACAGGGAACCCCTACGAGCAGTACTTC.